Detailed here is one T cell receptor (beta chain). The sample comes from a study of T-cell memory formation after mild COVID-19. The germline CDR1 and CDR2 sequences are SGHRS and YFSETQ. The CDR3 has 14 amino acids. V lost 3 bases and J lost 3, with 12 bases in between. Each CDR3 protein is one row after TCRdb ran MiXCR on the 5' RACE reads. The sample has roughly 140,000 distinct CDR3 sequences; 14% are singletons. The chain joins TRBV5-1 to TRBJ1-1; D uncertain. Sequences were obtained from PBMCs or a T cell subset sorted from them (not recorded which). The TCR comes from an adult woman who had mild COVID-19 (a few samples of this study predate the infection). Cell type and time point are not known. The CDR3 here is CASSWRGGHTEAFF. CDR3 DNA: TGCGCCAGCAGCTGGCGGGGAGGTCACACTGAAGCTTTCTTT.